The 15 T cell receptor beta chains in this list originate from one sample, sequenced in a study of post-analysis software for immune sequencing data. Notes on the study in general: Compared with controls, patients had more of about 5 TRBV segments, including TRBV5-6, TRBV5-1 and TRBV20-1.

For these TCRs, the target antigens are not known. Tagging with unique molecular identifiers was a feature of the TCR beta cDNA libraries. TCRdb reprocessed the PCR reads with MiXCR, giving one entry per CDR3 protein. The sample has roughly 730,000 distinct CDR3 sequences, just under 30% seen once; the top ten hold 0.5% to 0.6%. Sequencing was carried out using blood. All receptors come from a girl aged 10 to 17 with multiple sclerosis.

This clonotype was seen ten or more times. V is TRBV6-6 and J is TRBJ1-5; D is unclear. Trimming left V 8 bases short and J 0 bases short, with 14 bases between. The germline CDR1 and CDR2 sequences are MNHNY and SVGAGI (reference sequence). The CDR3 length is 15 residues. The CDR3 nucleotides read TGTGCCAGCGTAGGGCGACCGTATAGCAATCAGCCCCAGCATTTT. Translated, it gives CASVGRPYSNQPQHF.

This rearrangement joins TRBV5-1 to TRBJ1-1; perhaps TRBD1 as D (6 bases). With 3 bases removed from V and 0 bases from J, the gap between germline ends came to 15 bases. The CDR3 spans 16 residues. Germline V gene sequence: CDR1 SGHRS, CDR2 YFSETQ. The CDR3 spells CASSSMVGTMNTEAFF. For the CDR3, the DNA is TGCGCCAGCAGCTCGATGGTCGGGACAATGAACACTGAAGCTTTCTTT.

V and J are TRBV3-1 and TRBJ1-5, with 9 bases fitting TRBD1. Trimming removed 1 base from V and 6 bases from J; junction bases left unmatched: 1. The CDR3 extends over 14 amino acids. In germline, CDR1 is LGHDT, CDR2 YNNKEL (reference sequence). The CDR3 loop is CASSQGQGVQPQHF. The DNA for the CDR3 is TGTGCCAGCAGCCAAGGACAGGGGGTTCAGCCCCAGCATTTT.

The genes are TRBV7-9 and TRBJ2-5; maybe TRBD2 (6 bases). The CDR3 consists of 16 residues. V was shortened by 5 bases and J by 0 bases, with 16 bases between the two germline ends. Germline CDR1 and CDR2: SEHNR and FQNEAQ (reference sequence). The CDR3 bases are TGTGCCAGCAGCAAGTCCCCGACGGGAGACCAAGAGACCCAGTACTTC. This translates into CASSKSPTGDQETQYF.

This clonotype was seen a few times. This sequence joins TRBV3-1 and TRBJ2-1; TRBD1 matches 7 bases. CDR1 is LGHDT, CDR2 YNNKEL, per germline (reference sequence). The V gene end was trimmed by 4 bases and the J gene end by 5 bases; junction bases not matched to a gene: 17. This CDR3 comprises 18 residues. The CDR3 DNA sequence: TGTGCCAGCAGCCGACAACCGGGACAGCTATACATGAACAATGAGCAGTTCTTC. Its protein is CASSRQPGQLYMNNEQFF.

The sample holds a few counts of this clonotype. The chain uses TRBV6-2 or TRBV6-3 and TRBJ2-7; the D is unclear. Near its end, the DNA agrees better with TRBJ2-5, so the J call may be wrong. Germline assignment: CDR1 MNHEY and CDR2 SVGEGT. The CDR3 extends over 12 amino acids. CDR3 DNA sequence: TGTGCCAGCTCTTCTTTCGTGGAGACCCAGTACTTC. Amino acids: CASSSFVETQYF.

This chain connects TRBV6-1 to TRBJ2-3; 11 bases agree with TRBD2. The CDR3 sequence is 16 residues long. CDR1 and CDR2 from the germline V gene are MNHNS and SASEGT. V lost 6 bases, J lost 3 bases, and 8 bases stayed unmatched. The CDR3 DNA reads as TGTGCCAGCAGCCGCGGGGGACTAGCGGATACAGATACGCAGTATTTT. This gives the protein CASSRGGLADTDTQYF.

The sample holds a few counts of this clonotype. The chain joins TRBV6-2 or TRBV6-3 to TRBJ2-7; weak D call: TRBD1 (5 bases). The CDR3 runs 12 residues. CDR1 and CDR2 from the germline V gene are MNHEY and SVGEGT. The V and J ends lost 6 bases and 3 bases respectively, with 9 bases between them. CDR3 protein: CASRQQDYEQYF. The CDR3 DNA sequence: TGTGCCAGCAGGCAACAGGACTACGAGCAGTACTTC.

This clonotype was detected a few times. The V gene is TRBV27, the J gene TRBJ2-1; 11 bases map to TRBD2. The V gene's germline CDR1 is MNHEY and CDR2 SMNVEV (reference sequence). The CDR3 covers 18 residues. Unmatched junction bases numbered 13, after V lost 2 bases and J lost 7 bases. CDR3 protein: CASSLGTSGSILKNEQFF. CDR3 bases: TGTGCCAGCAGTTTAGGAACTAGCGGGAGCATATTGAAAAATGAGCAGTTCTTC.

This chain connects TRBV4-2 to TRBJ2-5; 7 nucleotides align to TRBD2. J was trimmed by 13 bases and V by 1 base; bases with no gene match: 15. From germline, CDR1 is LGHNA and CDR2 YNFKEQ. The CDR3 is 15 residues long. The CDR3 loop is CASSQGIGGGGVRYF. Here the CDR3 DNA reads TGTGCCAGCAGCCAAGGCATTGGTGGGGGGGGTGTTCGGTACTTC.

The table lists this clonotype with a few counts. V gene TRBV27 combines with J gene TRBJ2-1, with unresolved D. Deletions cut 4 bases from V and 0 bases from J, with 16 bases between. CDR1 is MNHEY and CDR2 is SMNVEV in the germline V gene (reference sequence). This CDR3 region has 17 residues. DNA of the CDR3: TGTGCCAGCAGTTCTCGCCCCCTCGGGCCCTCCTACAATGAGCAGTTCTTC. Its protein product is CASSSRPLGPSYNEQFF.

The gene calls are TRBV2 and TRBJ2-7; possibly TRBD1 or TRBD2 for D (5 bases each). The CDR3 is 13 amino acids. V was clipped by 2 bases and J by 6 bases, with 11 bases between them. Germline values: CDR1 SNHLY, CDR2 FYNNEI. The CDR3 DNA follows: TGTGCCAGCAGTGAAAGGGGCCGGGGCGAGCAGTACTTC. Amino acids: CASSERGRGEQYF.

The chain joins TRBV18 to TRBJ1-2; D remains ambiguous. The length of the CDR3 is 13 residues. Per germline, CDR1 KGHSH and CDR2 LQKENI. V was clipped by 2 bases and J by 3 bases, with 7 bases between them. The CDR3 region has the DNA TGTGCCAGCTCACCAGAGGCGGACTATGGCTACACCTTC. Its translation: CASSPEADYGYTF.

The chain couples TRBV9 to TRBJ1-1; no reliable D call. The CDR3 consists of 16 residues. Trimming took off 0 bases at V and 0 bases at J, with 12 bases between the two ends. Looked up from germline, CDR1 is SGDLS and CDR2 is YYNGEE. CDR3 protein: CASSVGTAYMNTEAFF. CDR3 in DNA: TGTGCCAGCAGCGTAGGAACAGCTTACATGAACACTGAAGCTTTCTTT.

This chain uses TRBV5-1 with TRBJ1-3; no firm D call. Trimming pared 2 bases from V and 8 bases from J, leaving 11 bases between. In germline, CDR1 is SGHRS, CDR2 YFSETQ. The CDR3 has 13 residues. CDR3 loop: CASSLFIADTIYF. CDR3 nucleotides: TGCGCCAGCAGCTTATTTATCGCGGACACCATATATTTT.